This T cell receptor (beta chain) was sequenced during a study of Ad26.COV2.S vaccination and SARS-CoV-2 variants. Study details: A participant enrolled in the COV1001 Ad26.COV2.S trial arm provided the sample.

Measured with immunoSEQ multiplex PCR; TCRdb has only the in-frame clones, and not every one. The sample yields a few hundred thousand clones, around nine tenths seen once. Stated treatment: about 20 received Ad26.COV2.S at low or high dose, single or two shots; about five received placebo; per-sample allocation not given. Sampling took place 63 days after the first vaccine or placebo injection. This CDR3 has 14 amino acids. Germline lookup yields CDR1 SGHTA and CDR2 FQGNSA. After removal of 6 bases from V and 5 bases from J, the junction contained 7 bases not matched to a gene. The origin of this receptor is a person between 18 and 65 years old who received the Ad26.COV2.S COVID-19 vaccine or a placebo. This chain connects TRBV7-2 to TRBJ2-5; 9 bases are a match to TRBD1. Here the sequenced sample was peripheral blood, taken in a trial of Ad26.COV2.S vaccine versus placebo. CDR3: CASRLGQGRETQYF. DNA of the CDR3: TGTGCCAGCAGGCTAGGACAGGGGAGGGAGACCCAGTACTTC.